This T cell receptor beta chain is from a study of blood T cell repertoires in COVID-19. Looking at the study overall: Whether acute or convalescent, the COVID-19 samples came from the United States, Italy and Spain.

Original analysis: Reference gene primer amplification gave nucleated cell count estimates. Clones were read by immunoSEQ multiplex PCR, and TCRdb kept only the in-frame ones, dropping some. From that table come the V and J calls and clone size; the DNA was used to work out D and trimming. In the table there are fewer than 250,000 clones, 70% to 90% of which are singletons. CDR1 LNHDA and CDR2 SQIVND come from the germline V gene (reference sequence). J was trimmed by 2 bases and V by 5 bases; bases with no gene match: 8. This CDR3 is built from 15 residues. Those who participated ranged in age from roughly 18 to 89 years and resided in about two dozen US areas. Participant-given clinical history determined each cohort assignment.

This receptor was taken from a woman aged 35 to 49 with acute COVID-19. Sample: PBMCs or T cells enriched from blood (not recorded which). The chain combines TRBV19 with TRBJ1-2; 7 nucleotides agree with TRBD1. CDR3 loop: CASSLSFRGNYGYTF. CDR3 DNA sequence: TGTGCCAGTAGTCTCTCGTTCAGGGGGAACTATGGCTACACCTTC.